The rows below give T cell receptor beta chains drawn from one sample of a study of blood T cell repertoires in COVID-19. Method: immunoSEQ multiplex PCR; TCRdb's copy keeps in-frame clones and lacks some. Of about 240,000 clones in the sample, 80% to 85% were seen once. The source material was peripheral blood. Receptors originate from a woman under 30 with acute or convalescent COVID-19. CDR3s include the opening cysteine and the closing phenylalanine or tryptophan. The D gene is left open where the match is weak. Clone size is given for some rows only: seen once, a few or many times, or a class if the clone is expanded.

D gene: TRBD1
V gene: TRBV27
clone size: -
J gene: TRBJ1-1
CDR3 protein: CASSWAGRGTEAFF
CDR3 DNA: TGTGCCAGCAGTTGGGCGGGCAGGGGGACTGAAGCTTTCTTT

D gene: TRBD1
V gene: TRBV7-2
clone size: -
J gene: TRBJ2-7
CDR3 protein: CASSLVSGGTYEQYF
CDR3 DNA: TGTGCCAGCAGCTTAGTGTCAGGGGGTACTTACGAGCAGTACTTC

D gene: -
V gene: TRBV6-5
clone size: -
J gene: TRBJ1-4
CDR3 protein: CASSYGAGLVSEKLFF
CDR3 DNA: TGTGCCAGCAGTTACGGAGCAGGGTTGGTTTCTGAAAAACTGTTTTTT

D gene: -
V gene: TRBV4-3
clone size: -
J gene: TRBJ2-1
CDR3 protein: CASSQDVFRGAYNEQFF
CDR3 DNA: TGCGCCAGCAGCCAAGATGTCTTCCGGGGGGCTTACAATGAGCAGTTCTTC

D gene: -
V gene: TRBV5-1
clone size: -
J gene: TRBJ1-1
CDR3 protein: CASSLDSATNTEAFF
CDR3 DNA: TGCGCCAGCAGCCTGGACAGTGCTACAAACACTGAAGCTTTCTTT

D gene: TRBD2
V gene: TRBV5-4
clone size: -
J gene: TRBJ2-2
CDR3 protein: CASSRTSGRAGELFF
CDR3 DNA: TGTGCCAGCAGCCGAACTAGCGGGAGGGCCGGGGAGCTGTTTTTT

D gene: -
V gene: TRBV4-3
clone size: -
J gene: TRBJ2-7
CDR3 protein: CASSPTSEASYEQYF
CDR3 DNA: TGCGCCAGCAGCCCTACATCTGAGGCATCCTACGAGCAGTACTTC

D gene: TRBD1
V gene: TRBV11-2
clone size: -
J gene: TRBJ1-5
CDR3 protein: CASSLGQGLAQHF
CDR3 DNA: TGTGCCAGCAGCTTAGGACAGGGATTAGCCCAGCATTTT

D gene: -
V gene: TRBV20-1
clone size: few
J gene: TRBJ1-2
CDR3 protein: CSARGGYGYTF
CDR3 DNA: TGCAGTGCTAGAGGCGGCTATGGCTACACCTTC

D gene: TRBD1
V gene: TRBV19
clone size: -
J gene: TRBJ1-2
CDR3 protein: CASSGQGAGHTF
CDR3 DNA: TGTGCCAGTAGCGGACAGGGGGCCGGTCATACCTTC

D gene: -
V gene: TRBV5-4
clone size: -
J gene: TRBJ2-2
CDR3 protein: CASSLELGLGELFF
CDR3 DNA: TGTGCCAGCAGCTTGGAGTTGGGGCTCGGGGAGCTGTTTTTT

D gene: TRBD1
V gene: TRBV12-5
clone size: -
J gene: TRBJ2-1
CDR3 protein: CASGIQGYEQFF
CDR3 DNA: TGTGCTAGTGGGATACAGGGGTATGAGCAGTTCTTC

D gene: TRBD2
V gene: TRBV30
clone size: -
J gene: TRBJ2-1
CDR3 protein: CAWSVSGGPYEQFF
CDR3 DNA: TGTGCCTGGAGTGTCTCGGGAGGGCCCTATGAGCAGTTCTTC

D gene: TRBD2
V gene: TRBV19
clone size: -
J gene: TRBJ2-1
CDR3 protein: CASRSLTSGRAPEQFF
CDR3 DNA: TGTGCCAGTAGATCGCTGACTAGCGGGAGGGCCCCTGAGCAGTTCTTC

D gene: -
V gene: TRBV4-3
clone size: -
J gene: TRBJ1-1
CDR3 protein: CASSQAMGHGARDTEAFF
CDR3 DNA: TGCGCCAGCAGCCAGGCGATGGGGCACGGAGCCCGGGACACTGAAGCTTTCTTT

D gene: -
V gene: TRBV4-3
clone size: -
J gene: TRBJ2-7
CDR3 protein: CASSQGLGPSYEQYF
CDR3 DNA: TGCGCCAGCAGCCAAGGACTAGGGCCCTCCTACGAGCAGTACTTC

D gene: TRBD1
V gene: TRBV13
clone size: -
J gene: TRBJ2-5
CDR3 protein: CASSIRGKQETQYF
CDR3 DNA: TGTGCCAGCAGCATCAGGGGGAAACAAGAGACCCAGTACTTC

D gene: TRBD1
V gene: TRBV4-1
clone size: -
J gene: TRBJ1-1
CDR3 protein: CASSQVGTVSNTEAFF
CDR3 DNA: TGCGCCAGCAGCCAAGTAGGGACAGTGAGCAACACTGAAGCTTTCTTT

D gene: -
V gene: TRBV10-3
clone size: -
J gene: TRBJ1-4
CDR3 protein: CAIRQRGQDEKLFF
CDR3 DNA: TGTGCCATCCGCCAGCGAGGGCAGGATGAAAAACTGTTTTTT

D gene: TRBD1
V gene: TRBV15
clone size: -
J gene: TRBJ1-1
CDR3 protein: CATSGDRGVTEAFF
CDR3 DNA: TGTGCCACCAGCGGGGACAGGGGGGTGACTGAAGCTTTCTTT

D gene: -
V gene: TRBV5-1
clone size: -
J gene: TRBJ2-1
CDR3 protein: CASSYSYNEQFF
CDR3 DNA: TGCGCCAGCAGTTACTCCTACAATGAGCAGTTCTTC

D gene: -
V gene: TRBV30
clone size: -
J gene: TRBJ1-2
CDR3 protein: CAWSGATLRGYTF
CDR3 DNA: TGTGCCTGGAGTGGGGCGACGTTACGTGGCTACACCTTC

D gene: -
V gene: TRBV4-3
clone size: -
J gene: TRBJ2-3
CDR3 protein: CASSQDWTTSTDTQYF
CDR3 DNA: TGCGCCAGCAGCCAAGATTGGACAACTAGCACAGATACGCAGTATTTT

D gene: -
V gene: TRBV12-3/TRBV12-4
clone size: -
J gene: TRBJ2-5
CDR3 protein: CASSLGNQETQYF
CDR3 DNA: TGTGCCAGCAGTTTAGGTAACCAAGAGACCCAGTACTTC

D gene: -
V gene: TRBV24-1
clone size: -
J gene: TRBJ2-5
CDR3 protein: CATSDWPGLETQYF
CDR3 DNA: TGTGCCACCAGTGATTGGCCAGGGCTGGAGACCCAGTACTTC

D gene: TRBD2
V gene: TRBV27
clone size: once
J gene: TRBJ2-7
CDR3 protein: CASSFEWDSGLAGVTYEQYF
CDR3 DNA: TGTGCCAGCAGTTTTGAATGGGACTCAGGACTAGCGGGAGTGACGTACGAGCAGTACTTC

D gene: -
V gene: TRBV6-5
clone size: -
J gene: TRBJ1-2
CDR3 protein: CASSYLGDYGYTF
CDR3 DNA: TGTGCCAGCAGTTACTTGGGAGACTATGGCTACACCTTC

D gene: TRBD2
V gene: TRBV24-1
clone size: -
J gene: TRBJ2-1
CDR3 protein: CATSDLSAGAYNEQFF
CDR3 DNA: TGTGCCACCAGTGATTTATCAGCGGGAGCCTACAATGAGCAGTTCTTC

D gene: -
V gene: TRBV7-2
clone size: -
J gene: TRBJ2-7
CDR3 protein: CASSSILAYEQYF
CDR3 DNA: TGTGCCAGCAGCTCCATCCTAGCGTACGAGCAGTACTTC

D gene: -
V gene: TRBV5-1
clone size: -
J gene: TRBJ2-1
CDR3 protein: CASSLGQTYNEQFF
CDR3 DNA: TGCGCCAGCAGCTTGGGACAGACCTACAATGAGCAGTTCTTC

D gene: -
V gene: TRBV28
clone size: -
J gene: TRBJ2-7
CDR3 protein: CASSSSSGTYEQYF
CDR3 DNA: TGTGCCAGCAGTTCATCGAGCGGTACCTACGAGCAGTACTTC

D gene: -
V gene: TRBV4-3
clone size: -
J gene: TRBJ1-2
CDR3 protein: CASSQAVNLNYGYTF
CDR3 DNA: TGCGCCAGCAGCCAAGCGGTCAATTTGAACTATGGCTACACCTTC

D gene: -
V gene: TRBV27
clone size: -
J gene: TRBJ2-7
CDR3 protein: CASSLWGGQTQIEQYF
CDR3 DNA: TGTGCCAGCAGTTTATGGGGGGGGCAGACCCAGATCGAGCAGTACTTC

D gene: TRBD2
V gene: TRBV3-1/TRBV3-2
clone size: -
J gene: TRBJ2-1
CDR3 protein: CASSPNSGSDEQFF
CDR3 DNA: TGTGCCAGCAGCCCCAATAGCGGGAGCGATGAGCAGTTCTTC

D gene: TRBD1
V gene: TRBV19
clone size: -
J gene: TRBJ2-2
CDR3 protein: CASRPGQGAYTGELFF
CDR3 DNA: TGTGCCAGCAGGCCGGGACAGGGGGCATATACCGGGGAGCTGTTTTTT

D gene: -
V gene: TRBV13
clone size: once
J gene: TRBJ1-1
CDR3 protein: CASSDQRTVAEAFF
CDR3 DNA: TGTGCCAGCAGCGACCAGCGGACAGTCGCTGAAGCTTTCTTT

D gene: -
V gene: TRBV15
clone size: -
J gene: TRBJ1-2
CDR3 protein: CATSAPRGLGGYTF
CDR3 DNA: TGTGCCACCAGCGCCCCCCGAGGGTTGGGGGGCTACACCTTC

D gene: -
V gene: TRBV10-3
clone size: once
J gene: TRBJ2-7
CDR3 protein: CAISESLVPSASYEQYF
CDR3 DNA: TGTGCCATCAGTGAGTCGCTAGTTCCCTCTGCTTCCTACGAGCAGTACTTC

D gene: -
V gene: TRBV12-3/TRBV12-4
clone size: once
J gene: TRBJ2-7
CDR3 protein: CASSRYEQYF
CDR3 DNA: TGTGCCAGCAGCCGCTACGAGCAGTACTTC

D gene: TRBD1
V gene: TRBV28
clone size: -
J gene: TRBJ1-6
CDR3 protein: CASSLFEGAGNSPLHF
CDR3 DNA: TGTGCCAGCAGTTTGTTTGAGGGGGCAGGGAATTCACCCCTCCACTTT

D gene: TRBD1
V gene: TRBV13
clone size: -
J gene: TRBJ2-7
CDR3 protein: CASSPRTGQQYF
CDR3 DNA: TGTGCCAGCAGCCCGAGGACAGGCCAGCAGTACTTC

D gene: TRBD2
V gene: TRBV2
clone size: -
J gene: TRBJ2-1
CDR3 protein: CASSEGTSGRSPFF
CDR3 DNA: TGTGCCAGCAGTGAAGGGACTAGCGGGAGGTCCCCGTTCTTC

D gene: TRBD2
V gene: TRBV10-3
clone size: -
J gene: TRBJ2-7
CDR3 protein: CAISESSGAYEQYF
CDR3 DNA: TGTGCCATCAGTGAGTCTAGCGGGGCCTACGAGCAGTACTTC

D gene: TRBD1
V gene: TRBV28
clone size: few
J gene: TRBJ1-4
CDR3 protein: CASSGGQGWEKLFF
CDR3 DNA: TGTGCCAGCAGTGGGGGACAGGGGTGGGAAAAACTGTTTTTT

D gene: -
V gene: TRBV5-8
clone size: -
J gene: TRBJ2-1
CDR3 protein: CAILIQSGLDEQFF
CDR3 DNA: TGTGCCATCCTCATTCAATCTGGACTGGATGAGCAGTTCTTC

D gene: TRBD1
V gene: TRBV9
clone size: -
J gene: TRBJ1-2
CDR3 protein: CASSLSGTGVGGYTF
CDR3 DNA: TGTGCCAGCAGCCTCTCCGGGACAGGGGTCGGTGGCTACACCTTC